A selection of T cell receptor beta chains follows, all from one sample in a study of technical replicates of blood from a handful of donors. The assay was immunoSEQ multiplex PCR, and TCRdb's table has in-frame clones only and misses some. The sample consists of roughly 74,000 clones, around 90% of them appearing once. The sequenced sample was T cells isolated from PBMCs. The receptors here all came from a human donor in good health. Both conserved end residues are part of each CDR3. A D gene is named only where the DNA matches it firmly. Only some rows state a clone size, as once, few, many or a class for expanded clones.

d_gene: TRBD1; j_gene: TRBJ2-7; v_gene: TRBV7-6; abundance: .; CDR3nt: TGTGCCAGCAGCTTGGGGACAGGGTCCTACGAGCAGTACTTC; CDR3aa: CASSLGTGSYEQYF
d_gene: TRBD1; j_gene: TRBJ2-7; v_gene: TRBV5-1; abundance: few; CDR3nt: TGCGCCAGCAGTGAAGGGACAGCCTACGAGCAGTACTTC; CDR3aa: CASSEGTAYEQYF
d_gene: TRBD1; j_gene: TRBJ1-1; v_gene: TRBV5-1; abundance: .; CDR3nt: TGCGCCAGCAGCCCGGGGACAGTTAACACTGAAGCTTTCTTT; CDR3aa: CASSPGTVNTEAFF
d_gene: .; j_gene: TRBJ1-1; v_gene: TRBV28; abundance: .; CDR3nt: TGTGCCAGCAGTTTAATCGGGGACACTGAAGCTTTCTTT; CDR3aa: CASSLIGDTEAFF
d_gene: TRBD2; j_gene: TRBJ2-7; v_gene: TRBV18; abundance: .; CDR3nt: TGTGCCAGCTCGGGACTAGGCGTTTACGAGCAGTACTTC; CDR3aa: CASSGLGVYEQYF
d_gene: .; j_gene: TRBJ2-5; v_gene: TRBV7-6; abundance: .; CDR3nt: TGTGCCAGCAGTCTGGTGGAGGGTGAGACCCAGTACTTC; CDR3aa: CASSLVEGETQYF
d_gene: TRBD2; j_gene: TRBJ2-3; v_gene: TRBV7-9; abundance: .; CDR3nt: TGTGCCAGCAGCTTAGGAAGGACTAGCGTCAGAGATACGCAGTATTTT; CDR3aa: CASSLGRTSVRDTQYF
d_gene: .; j_gene: TRBJ1-2; v_gene: TRBV11-1; abundance: .; CDR3nt: TGTGCCAGCAGCACGACCGGGACAACGTATGGCTACACCTTC; CDR3aa: CASSTTGTTYGYTF
d_gene: TRBD1; j_gene: TRBJ1-1; v_gene: TRBV11-2; abundance: few; CDR3nt: TGTGCCAGCAGTGTCTCAGGGGGCTACACTGAAGCTTTCTTT; CDR3aa: CASSVSGGYTEAFF
d_gene: .; j_gene: TRBJ1-1; v_gene: TRBV15; abundance: .; CDR3nt: TGTGCCACCAGCAGATTAGGGGTGATGAGCACTGAAGCTTTCTTT; CDR3aa: CATSRLGVMSTEAFF
d_gene: .; j_gene: TRBJ2-3; v_gene: TRBV15; abundance: .; CDR3nt: TGTGCCACCAGCAGAGGACAGTACACAGATACGCAGTATTTT; CDR3aa: CATSRGQYTDTQYF
d_gene: .; j_gene: TRBJ2-7; v_gene: TRBV14; abundance: .; CDR3nt: TGTGCCAGCAGCCAAGACCAACTTGAGCAGTACTTC; CDR3aa: CASSQDQLEQYF
d_gene: .; j_gene: TRBJ1-2; v_gene: TRBV4-1; abundance: .; CDR3nt: TGCGCCAGCAGCCGGGAAGGCTTCGGGAATGGCTACACCTTC; CDR3aa: CASSREGFGNGYTF
d_gene: .; j_gene: TRBJ1-3; v_gene: TRBV7-9; abundance: .; CDR3nt: TGTGCCAGCAGCTCTAACACAGTCTCTGGAAACACCATATATTTT; CDR3aa: CASSSNTVSGNTIYF
d_gene: .; j_gene: TRBJ2-7; v_gene: TRBV18; abundance: .; CDR3nt: TGTGCCAGCTCACAGGGGGAACCCTACGAGCAGTACTTC; CDR3aa: CASSQGEPYEQYF
d_gene: TRBD1; j_gene: TRBJ2-7; v_gene: TRBV7-9; abundance: .; CDR3nt: TGTGCCAGCAGCTCGGGGACAGTCAGCGAGCAGTACTTC; CDR3aa: CASSSGTVSEQYF
d_gene: TRBD1; j_gene: TRBJ1-1; v_gene: TRBV7-2; abundance: .; CDR3nt: TGTGCCAGCAGCTCCAGGGGGCTCGGGACTGAAGCTTTCTTT; CDR3aa: CASSSRGLGTEAFF
d_gene: .; j_gene: TRBJ1-1; v_gene: TRBV29-1; abundance: .; CDR3nt: TGCAGCGTTGACACTGGAGCTGAAGCTTTCTTT; CDR3aa: CSVDTGAEAFF
d_gene: TRBD2; j_gene: TRBJ2-1; v_gene: TRBV7-2; abundance: .; CDR3nt: TGTGCCAGCAGCTTAGCTAGCGGGACCTACAATGAGCAGTTCTTC; CDR3aa: CASSLASGTYNEQFF
d_gene: TRBD1; j_gene: TRBJ1-1; v_gene: TRBV4-3; abundance: .; CDR3nt: TGCGCCAGCAGCCACGCTGACAGGGGGAACACTGAAGCTTTCTTT; CDR3aa: CASSHADRGNTEAFF
d_gene: .; j_gene: TRBJ2-2; v_gene: TRBV11-3; abundance: .; CDR3nt: TGTGCCTCCTCGGTGCGCGGGGATATCACCGGGGAGCTGTTTTTT; CDR3aa: CASSVRGDITGELFF
d_gene: .; j_gene: TRBJ2-5; v_gene: TRBV10-3; abundance: .; CDR3nt: TGTGCCATCAGTGAGTCTGGGCAGGAAGAGACCCAGTACTTC; CDR3aa: CAISESGQEETQYF
d_gene: .; j_gene: TRBJ1-4; v_gene: TRBV30; abundance: .; CDR3nt: TGTGCCTGGAGTGTCGGCGGAAATGAAAAACTGTTTTTT; CDR3aa: CAWSVGGNEKLFF
d_gene: TRBD2; j_gene: TRBJ2-1; v_gene: TRBV19; abundance: .; CDR3nt: TGTGCCAGTACCCCCAGCGGGGAATCCAATGAGCAGTTCTTC; CDR3aa: CASTPSGESNEQFF
d_gene: .; j_gene: TRBJ2-7; v_gene: TRBV15; abundance: .; CDR3nt: TGTGCCACCAGCAGAGATTTAGGGGCTTTCTACGAGCAGTACTTC; CDR3aa: CATSRDLGAFYEQYF
d_gene: TRBD2; j_gene: TRBJ2-5; v_gene: TRBV19; abundance: once; CDR3nt: TGTGCCAGTAGTATAAGGGGACTAGGGGAAGAGACCCAGTACTTC; CDR3aa: CASSIRGLGEETQYF
d_gene: .; j_gene: TRBJ1-1; v_gene: TRBV4-3; abundance: .; CDR3nt: TGCGCCAGCAGCCAAATGAACCGGGGTCTCATGAACACTGAAGCTTTCTTT; CDR3aa: CASSQMNRGLMNTEAFF
d_gene: .; j_gene: TRBJ2-3; v_gene: TRBV5-4; abundance: .; CDR3nt: TGTGCCAGCAGCTTGGACAGGATCGATACGCAGTATTTT; CDR3aa: CASSLDRIDTQYF
d_gene: .; j_gene: TRBJ1-1; v_gene: TRBV4-2; abundance: .; CDR3nt: TGTGCCAGCAGCCCTCCGGGAGGCACCAACACTGAAGCTTTCTTT; CDR3aa: CASSPPGGTNTEAFF
d_gene: .; j_gene: TRBJ1-5; v_gene: TRBV28; abundance: .; CDR3nt: TGTGCCAGCAGTTTCAGGCCGCACAATCAGCCCCAGCATTTT; CDR3aa: CASSFRPHNQPQHF
d_gene: .; j_gene: TRBJ2-5; v_gene: TRBV4-2; abundance: .; CDR3nt: TGTGCCAGCAGCCGGGTACTACAAGAGACCCAGTACTTC; CDR3aa: CASSRVLQETQYF
d_gene: .; j_gene: TRBJ2-7; v_gene: TRBV28; abundance: .; CDR3nt: TGTGCCAGCAGTTCCCTTCAATCCACCGTTCGGGACATCTCCTACGAGCAGTACTTC; CDR3aa: CASSSLQSTVRDISYEQYF
d_gene: .; j_gene: TRBJ1-2; v_gene: TRBV7-2; abundance: once; CDR3nt: TGTGCCAGCAGGAGGGTGGGGGCGAGGTGGGATGGCTACACCTTC; CDR3aa: CASRRVGARWDGYTF
d_gene: TRBD2; j_gene: TRBJ2-7; v_gene: TRBV19; abundance: once; CDR3nt: TGTGCCAGTAGACCTAGCGGGCACTCCTACGAGCAGTACTTC; CDR3aa: CASRPSGHSYEQYF
d_gene: TRBD2; j_gene: TRBJ2-2; v_gene: TRBV10-1; abundance: .; CDR3nt: TGCGCCAGTAGCGGGACGGCGAACACCGGGGAGCTGTTTTTT; CDR3aa: CASSGTANTGELFF
d_gene: TRBD2; j_gene: TRBJ2-1; v_gene: TRBV9; abundance: once; CDR3nt: TGTGCCAGCAGCAGTAGCGGGAGGGCCGTAGATGAGCAGTTCTTC; CDR3aa: CASSSSGRAVDEQFF
d_gene: TRBD1; j_gene: TRBJ1-4; v_gene: TRBV4-1; abundance: .; CDR3nt: TGCGCCAGCAGCGGACCCGGGACAGGGGAGCCAAAACTGTTTTTT; CDR3aa: CASSGPGTGEPKLFF
d_gene: TRBD2; j_gene: TRBJ2-5; v_gene: TRBV11-3; abundance: .; CDR3nt: TGTGCCAGCAGCCAAGCCGGGACTAGCGGAGAGACCCAGTACTTC; CDR3aa: CASSQAGTSGETQYF
d_gene: .; j_gene: TRBJ1-5; v_gene: TRBV2; abundance: few; CDR3nt: TGTGCCAGCAGTGCACAGCCCTATAGCAATCAGCCCCAGCATTTT; CDR3aa: CASSAQPYSNQPQHF
d_gene: TRBD1; j_gene: TRBJ2-3; v_gene: TRBV7-2; abundance: .; CDR3nt: TGTGCCAGCAGCTCAGGGGGTGATACGCAGTATTTT; CDR3aa: CASSSGGDTQYF
d_gene: .; j_gene: TRBJ1-1; v_gene: TRBV29-1; abundance: once; CDR3nt: TGCAGCGTTGTAGGTCAGTCGAGGACTGAAGCTTTCTTT; CDR3aa: CSVVGQSRTEAFF
d_gene: .; j_gene: TRBJ1-2; v_gene: TRBV19; abundance: .; CDR3nt: TGTGCCAGTAGTATAGCCGAGTATGGCTACACCTTC; CDR3aa: CASSIAEYGYTF
d_gene: .; j_gene: TRBJ1-5; v_gene: TRBV27; abundance: .; CDR3nt: TGTGCCAGCAGTCCAGGGATTCGACAGCCCCAGCATTTT; CDR3aa: CASSPGIRQPQHF
d_gene: .; j_gene: TRBJ2-7; v_gene: TRBV30; abundance: .; CDR3nt: TGTGCCTGGAGTAGGTCAGGCTACGAGCAGTACTTC; CDR3aa: CAWSRSGYEQYF
d_gene: TRBD2; j_gene: TRBJ2-1; v_gene: TRBV30; abundance: .; CDR3nt: TGTGCCTGGACCCTGGAGCGGGATTACAATGAGCAGTTCTTC; CDR3aa: CAWTLERDYNEQFF
d_gene: .; j_gene: TRBJ1-2; v_gene: TRBV14; abundance: .; CDR3nt: TGTGCCAGCAGCCAAGACGTAGAGGGTACCTATGGCTACACCTTC; CDR3aa: CASSQDVEGTYGYTF
d_gene: .; j_gene: TRBJ2-5; v_gene: TRBV7-9; abundance: .; CDR3nt: TGTGCCAGCAGCTTAGGAGGGAGGGAGACCCAGTACTTC; CDR3aa: CASSLGGRETQYF
d_gene: .; j_gene: TRBJ1-1; v_gene: TRBV2; abundance: .; CDR3nt: TGTGCCAGCAGAGCATTCCAAGCTTTCTTT; CDR3aa: CASRAFQAFF
d_gene: TRBD2; j_gene: TRBJ2-3; v_gene: TRBV5-1; abundance: .; CDR3nt: TGCGCCAGCAGCTTGGAGGGGACTAGCGGTCCAGATACGCAGTATTTT; CDR3aa: CASSLEGTSGPDTQYF
d_gene: TRBD2; j_gene: TRBJ2-5; v_gene: TRBV7-2; abundance: .; CDR3nt: TGTGCCAGCAGCTTACTAGCGGGAGTCCAAGAGACCCAGTACTTC; CDR3aa: CASSLLAGVQETQYF
d_gene: .; j_gene: TRBJ1-4; v_gene: TRBV9; abundance: .; CDR3nt: TGTGCCAGCAGCCCCGAAGGGGTGGCGCATAATGAAAAACTGTTTTTT; CDR3aa: CASSPEGVAHNEKLFF
d_gene: TRBD1; j_gene: TRBJ1-1; v_gene: TRBV6-6; abundance: .; CDR3nt: TGTGCCAGCAGTGGGGACAGGGTAAACACTGAAGCTTTCTTT; CDR3aa: CASSGDRVNTEAFF
d_gene: TRBD1; j_gene: TRBJ1-5; v_gene: TRBV7-2; abundance: .; CDR3nt: TGTGCCAGCAGCGCTGGGACAGGCCACAATCAGCCCCAGCATTTT; CDR3aa: CASSAGTGHNQPQHF
d_gene: .; j_gene: TRBJ2-5; v_gene: TRBV10-1; abundance: .; CDR3nt: TGCGCCAGCAGTGAGTTTTCGACATCAGAGACCCAGTACTTC; CDR3aa: CASSEFSTSETQYF
d_gene: TRBD2; j_gene: TRBJ2-2; v_gene: TRBV9; abundance: .; CDR3nt: TGTGCCAGCAGCGTAGATGCGGGAGGAAGCACCGGGGAGCTGTTTTTT; CDR3aa: CASSVDAGGSTGELFF